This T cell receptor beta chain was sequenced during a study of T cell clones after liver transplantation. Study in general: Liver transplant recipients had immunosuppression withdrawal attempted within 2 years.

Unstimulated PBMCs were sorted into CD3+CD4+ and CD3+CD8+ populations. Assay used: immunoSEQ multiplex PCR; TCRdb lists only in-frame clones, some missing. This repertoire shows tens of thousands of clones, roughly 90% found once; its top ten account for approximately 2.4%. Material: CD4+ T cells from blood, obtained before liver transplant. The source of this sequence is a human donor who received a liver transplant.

The CDR3 is CASSAAGRGGLQETQYF. In DNA, the CDR3 is TGTGCCAGCAGCGCCGCCGGGAGGGGGGGGCTCCAAGAGACCCAGTACTTC. V is TRBV7-9 and J is TRBJ2-5; 8 positions agree with TRBD2. The CDR3 spans 17 residues. V lost 5 bases and J lost 1; bases outside the gene matches: 12. CDR1 SEHNR and CDR2 FQNEAQ come from the germline V gene (reference sequence).